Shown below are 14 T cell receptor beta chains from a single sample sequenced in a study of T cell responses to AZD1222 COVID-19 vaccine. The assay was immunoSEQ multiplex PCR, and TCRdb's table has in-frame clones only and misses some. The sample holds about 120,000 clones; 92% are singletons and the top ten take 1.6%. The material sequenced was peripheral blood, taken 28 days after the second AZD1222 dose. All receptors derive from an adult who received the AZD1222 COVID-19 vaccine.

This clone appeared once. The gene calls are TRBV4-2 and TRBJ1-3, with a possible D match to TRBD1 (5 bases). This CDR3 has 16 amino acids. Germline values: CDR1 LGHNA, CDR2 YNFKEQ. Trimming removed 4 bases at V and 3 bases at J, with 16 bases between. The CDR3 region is CASSPSFGGSGNTIYF. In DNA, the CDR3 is TGTGCCAGCAGCCCTTCTTTCGGGGGAAGTGGAAACACCATATATTTT.

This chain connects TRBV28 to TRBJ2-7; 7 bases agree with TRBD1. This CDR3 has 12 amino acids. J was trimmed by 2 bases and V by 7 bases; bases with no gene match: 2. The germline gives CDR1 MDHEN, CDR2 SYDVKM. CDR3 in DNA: TGTGCCAGCAAACAGGGGACCTACGAGCAGTACTTC. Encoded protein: CASKQGTYEQYF. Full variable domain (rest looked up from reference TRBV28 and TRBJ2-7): DVKVTQSSRYLVKRTGEKVFLECVQDMDHENMFWYRQDPGLGLRLIYFSYDVKMKEKGDIPEGYSVSREKKERFSLILESASTNQTSMYLCASKQGTYEQYFGPGTRLTVT.

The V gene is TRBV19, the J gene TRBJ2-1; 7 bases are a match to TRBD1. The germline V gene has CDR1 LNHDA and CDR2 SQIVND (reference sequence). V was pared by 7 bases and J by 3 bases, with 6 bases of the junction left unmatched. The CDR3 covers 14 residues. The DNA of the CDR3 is TGTGCCAGTACCTCAGGGACAGACTACAATGAGCAGTTCTTC. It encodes CASTSGTDYNEQFF.

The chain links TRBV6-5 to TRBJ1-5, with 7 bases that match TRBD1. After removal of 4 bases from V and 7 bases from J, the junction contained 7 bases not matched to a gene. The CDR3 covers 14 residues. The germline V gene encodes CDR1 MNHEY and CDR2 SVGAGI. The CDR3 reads CASSWTQGWQPQHF. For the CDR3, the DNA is TGTGCCAGCAGTTGGACACAGGGGTGGCAGCCCCAGCATTTT.

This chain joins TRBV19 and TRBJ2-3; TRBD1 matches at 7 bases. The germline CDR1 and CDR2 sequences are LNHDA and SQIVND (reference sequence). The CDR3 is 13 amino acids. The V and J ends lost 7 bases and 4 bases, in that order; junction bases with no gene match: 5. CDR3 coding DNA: TGTGCCAGTAACAGGGGAATCGCAGATACGCAGTATTTT. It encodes CASNRGIADTQYF.

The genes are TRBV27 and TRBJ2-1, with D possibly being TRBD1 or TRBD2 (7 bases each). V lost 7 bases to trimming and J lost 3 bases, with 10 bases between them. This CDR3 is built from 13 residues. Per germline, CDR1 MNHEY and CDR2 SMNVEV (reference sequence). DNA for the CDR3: TGTGCCAGCAAGCGGGACAGCTACAATGAGCAGTTCTTC. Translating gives CASKRDSYNEQFF.

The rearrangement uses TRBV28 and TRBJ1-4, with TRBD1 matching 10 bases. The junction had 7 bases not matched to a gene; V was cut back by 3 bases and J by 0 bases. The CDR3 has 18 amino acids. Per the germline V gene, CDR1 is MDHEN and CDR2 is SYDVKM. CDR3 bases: TGTGCCAGCAGTTTTTGGGGACAGGGGACTACAACTAATGAAAAACTGTTTTTT. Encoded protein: CASSFWGQGTTTNEKLFF.

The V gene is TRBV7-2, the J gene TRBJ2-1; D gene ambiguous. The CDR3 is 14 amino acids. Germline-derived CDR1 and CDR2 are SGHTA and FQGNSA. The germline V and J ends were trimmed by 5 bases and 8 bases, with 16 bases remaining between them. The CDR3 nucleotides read TGTGCCAGCAGCCCCAGAGGCCGGAACGATGAGCAGTTCTTC. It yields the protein CASSPRGRNDEQFF.

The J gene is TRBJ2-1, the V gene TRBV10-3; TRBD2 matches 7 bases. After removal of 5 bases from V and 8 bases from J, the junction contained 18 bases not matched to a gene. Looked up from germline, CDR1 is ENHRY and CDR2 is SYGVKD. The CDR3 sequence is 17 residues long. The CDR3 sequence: CAISPREGGSGDHEQFF. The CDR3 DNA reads TGTGCCATCAGTCCCAGGGAGGGCGGGAGTGGGGACCATGAGCAGTTCTTC.

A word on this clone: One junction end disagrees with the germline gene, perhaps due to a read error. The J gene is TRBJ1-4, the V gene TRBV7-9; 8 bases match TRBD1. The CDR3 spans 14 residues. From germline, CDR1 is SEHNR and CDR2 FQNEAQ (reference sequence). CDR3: CASRLRTGTEKLFF. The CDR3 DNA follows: TGTGCTAGCAGACTAAGGACAGGGACTGAAAAACTGTTTTTT.

Here the CDR3 DNA reads TGTGCCAGCACCAGAAAAGTGTCTGGGGCCAACGTCCTGACTTTC. It codes for CASTRKVSGANVLTF. V is TRBV2 and J is TRBJ2-6; D uncertain. Trimming cost V 7 bases and J 1 base, with 11 bases left between them. The CDR3 is made up of 15 amino acids. Looked up from germline, CDR1 is SNHLY and CDR2 is FYNNEI.

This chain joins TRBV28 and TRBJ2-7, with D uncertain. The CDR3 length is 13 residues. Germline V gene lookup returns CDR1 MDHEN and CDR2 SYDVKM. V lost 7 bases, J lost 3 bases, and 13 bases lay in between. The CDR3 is CASTPHQLYEQYF. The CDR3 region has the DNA TGTGCCAGCACCCCTCATCAACTCTACGAGCAGTACTTC. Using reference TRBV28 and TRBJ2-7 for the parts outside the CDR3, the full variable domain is DVKVTQSSRYLVKRTGEKVFLECVQDMDHENMFWYRQDPGLGLRLIYFSYDVKMKEKGDIPEGYSVSREKKERFSLILESASTNQTSMYLCASTPHQLYEQYFGPGTRLTVT.

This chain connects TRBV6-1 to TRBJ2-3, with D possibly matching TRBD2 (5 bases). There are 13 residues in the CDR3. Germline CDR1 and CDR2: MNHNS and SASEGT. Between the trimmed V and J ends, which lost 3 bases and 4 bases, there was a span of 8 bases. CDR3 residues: CASSEDFSDTQYF. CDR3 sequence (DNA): TGTGCCAGCAGTGAGGACTTTTCAGATACGCAGTATTTT.

DNA for the CDR3: TGTGCCAGCAGTTTACCGAGGGGGATCGGCTATGGCTACACCTTC. Translated, it gives CASSLPRGIGYGYTF. The V gene is TRBV28, the J gene TRBJ1-2, with D maybe TRBD1 (6 bases). Germline V lookup: CDR1 MDHEN, CDR2 SYDVKM. This CDR3 is 15 amino acids long. Trimming took 2 bases from V and 4 from J, leaving 14 bases between them.